Each of the 27 T cell receptor beta chains below was sequenced from the same sample in a study of CD8 T cells in ankylosing spondylitis. TCRdb reanalysed the 5' RACE reads using MiXCR and keeps one entry per CDR3 protein. The sample has approximately 400,000 distinct CDR3 sequences; over 15% are singletons. The antigens these receptors bind are not known. Study observations and caveats: Characteristic of ankylosing spondylitis blood, it appeared, was a TCR beta motif comprising roughly eight highly homologous variants.

What was sequenced was blood, either unsorted or a sorted T cell fraction (not recorded which). The receptors originated from a male donor with ankylosing spondylitis.

The J gene is TRBJ1-1, the V gene TRBV5-6; D is unresolved. V shed 4 bases and J shed 5 bases, with 9 bases lying between them. The V gene's germline CDR1 is SGHDT and CDR2 YYEEEE. The CDR3 spans 12 residues. The CDR3 here is CASSGVGTEAFF. Here the CDR3 DNA reads TGTGCCAGCAGCGGGGTGGGGACTGAAGCTTTCTTT.

The table lists this clonotype with a few counts. The chain employs TRBV4-1 and TRBJ2-6, with D unclear. The CDR3 consists of 17 residues. Germline lookup yields CDR1 MGHRA and CDR2 YSYEKL. V was shortened by 0 bases and J by 2 bases, with 11 bases between the two germline ends. CDR3 DNA: TGCGCCAGCAGCCAAGACCCACGGGTGGCTGGGGCCAACGTCCTGACTTTC. Translating it yields CASSQDPRVAGANVLTF.

The V call is TRBV6-1, the J call TRBJ2-7; 9 bases align to TRBD1. V lost 6 bases, J lost 5 bases, and 14 bases stayed unmatched. The CDR3 totals 16 residues. Germline CDR1 and CDR2: MNHNS and SASEGT. The CDR3 reads CASSRTRTGAGDEQYF. The CDR3 DNA follows: TGTGCCAGCAGCCGAACACGGACAGGGGCCGGGGACGAGCAGTACTTC.

This clonotype was recorded a few times. The V and J genes are TRBV7-9 and TRBJ2-5; 9 nucleotides agree with TRBD1. J was trimmed by 5 bases and V by 5 bases; bases with no gene match: 12. The germline V gene has CDR1 SEHNR and CDR2 FQNEAQ (reference sequence). The CDR3 has 16 residues. As DNA, the CDR3 is TGTGCCAGCAGCCTCAAGGTGGGACAGGGTTCGGAGACCCAGTACTTC. It codes for CASSLKVGQGSETQYF.

The chain uses TRBV4-3 and TRBJ2-2; D is ambiguous. Trimming removed 0 bases from V and 5 bases from J, with 10 bases in between. The germline gives CDR1 LGHNA, CDR2 YSLEER. The CDR3 is made up of 15 amino acids. The CDR3 spells CASSQELSSTGELFF. The CDR3, as DNA: TGCGCCAGCAGCCAAGAATTAAGTAGTACCGGGGAGCTGTTTTTT.

This chain connects TRBV15 to TRBJ2-5; TRBD1 is a possible D gene (5 bases). Germline V CDR1 and CDR2: LNHNV, YYDKDF (reference sequence). V shed 0 bases and J shed 3 bases, with 20 bases lying between them. This CDR3 has 18 residues. The CDR3 DNA reads as TGTGCCACCAGCAGAGATGGAAGGGCAGGGCGGCTCAAAGAGACCCAGTACTTC. This codes for CATSRDGRAGRLKETQYF.

This clonotype was picked up a small number of times. The rearrangement links TRBV6-2 or TRBV6-3 to TRBJ1-1, with D tentatively TRBD1 (6 bases). CDR3 length: 16 residues. Per germline, CDR1 MNHEY and CDR2 SVGEGT. Trimming left V 2 bases short and J 0 bases short, with 13 bases between. The CDR3 DNA sequence: TGTGCCAGCAGTTACGGTCTTAGGGGGGTGAACACTGAAGCTTTCTTT. This codes for CASSYGLRGVNTEAFF.

V usage is TRBV20-1 and J usage is TRBJ1-2; D uncertain. V lost 0 bases to trimming and J lost 5 bases, with 7 bases between them. Per the germline V gene, CDR1 is DFQATT and CDR2 is SNEGSKA (reference sequence). The CDR3 totals 12 residues. CDR3 protein: CSARDPAYGYTF. The DNA of the CDR3 is TGCAGTGCTAGAGACCCGGCATATGGCTACACCTTC.

This clonotype appeared many times. V gene TRBV7-9 combines with J gene TRBJ1-2; maybe TRBD1 (6 bases). The CDR3 sequence is 15 residues long. Germline lookup yields CDR1 SEHNR and CDR2 FQNEAQ (reference sequence). Trimming removed 3 bases at V and 1 base at J, with 12 bases between. The CDR3 DNA reads TGTGCCAGCAGCTTCCTGAGACAGGATAACTATGGCTACACCTTC. Its protein product is CASSFLRQDNYGYTF.

The sample holds a few counts of this clonotype. V usage is TRBV7-3 and J usage is TRBJ2-2; TRBD2 might be the D (5 bases). Germline assignment: CDR1 SGHTA and CDR2 FQGTGA. This CDR3 has 15 residues. Trimming cost V 3 bases and J 0 bases, with 8 bases left between them. The CDR3 region is CASSFRTPNTGELFF. The CDR3 coding sequence is TGTGCCAGCAGCTTCCGGACTCCGAACACCGGGGAGCTGTTTTTT.

This clonotype was picked up many times. V usage is TRBV12-3 or TRBV12-4 and J usage is TRBJ1-1; D may be TRBD1 (6 bases). V shed 3 bases and J shed 1 base, with 12 bases lying between them. This CDR3 is built from 15 residues. As DNA, the CDR3 is TGTGCCAGCAGTTTGCGCGGGGGCCGGAACACTGAAGCTTTCTTT. Amino acid sequence: CASSLRGGRNTEAFF.

V gene TRBV20-1 combines with J gene TRBJ1-1; D ambiguous. CDR1 and CDR2 (germline): DFQATT, SNEGSKA (reference sequence). Trimming cost V 4 bases and J 1 base, with 7 bases left between them. The CDR3 sequence is 12 residues long. As DNA, the CDR3 is TGCAGTGCTATGTGGGCGAACACTGAAGCTTTCTTT. It yields the protein CSAMWANTEAFF.

Ten or more counts support this clonotype. CDR3 DNA: TGTGCCAGCCGCCTAGCGGGAGGTAATGAGCAGTTCTTC. Translated: CASRLAGGNEQFF. The chain has TRBV12-3 or TRBV12-4 and TRBJ2-1; 11 bases are a match to TRBD2. Losses at the gene ends were 8 bases for V and 7 bases for J; bases not matched to a gene: 4. The CDR3 length is 13 residues.

This clonotype was observed a handful of times. The chain couples TRBV9 to TRBJ2-2; D gene uncertain. The V gene's germline CDR1 is SGDLS and CDR2 YYNGEE. The V gene lost 3 bases and the J gene lost 4 bases, with 16 bases spanning the gap. This CDR3 spans 16 amino acids. The CDR3 bases are TGTGCCAGCAGCGCCAGGAAGAACTTGGGCACCGGGGAGCTGTTTTTT. Its protein product is CASSARKNLGTGELFF.

The chain couples TRBV7-2 to TRBJ2-7; TRBD2 is a possible D gene (6 bases). Germline loops: CDR1 SGHTA, CDR2 FQGNSA. The CDR3 is 14 residues long. Deletions cut 6 bases from V and 4 bases from J, with 16 bases between. The CDR3 nucleotides read TGTGCCAGCAGTACTAGCCCCTCTTCTTACGAGCAGTACTTC. Translated: CASSTSPSSYEQYF.

This chain joins TRBV6-5 and TRBJ2-2; the match to TRBD2 covers 15 bases. This CDR3 comprises 18 residues. From germline, CDR1 is MNHEY and CDR2 SVGAGI. J gave up 5 bases and V 2 bases, and 6 bases lay outside the gene matches. The CDR3: CASSYRGLAGGGTGELFF. CDR3 nucleotides: TGTGCCAGCAGTTACCGGGGACTAGCGGGAGGTGGGACCGGGGAGCTGTTTTTT.

The chain has TRBV3-1 and TRBJ1-2; D might be TRBD1 (5 bases). The germline V and J ends were trimmed by 4 bases and 2 bases, with 14 bases remaining between them. The CDR3 loop spans 15 amino acids. CDR1 is LGHDT, CDR2 YNNKEL, per germline (reference sequence). The CDR3 DNA is TGTGCCAGCAGCCCCGAAGGGGCGGGGAACTATGGCTACACCTTC. The encoded protein is CASSPEGAGNYGYTF.

This clonotype was observed many times. V is TRBV12-3 or TRBV12-4 and J is TRBJ2-3; 11 bases match TRBD2. Losses at the gene ends were 5 bases for V and 0 bases for J; bases not matched to a gene: 4. This CDR3 has 16 residues. The CDR3 DNA sequence: TGTGCCAGCAGTGTCTTAGCGGGGGGGAGCACAGATACGCAGTATTTT. Protein sequence: CASSVLAGGSTDTQYF.

The J gene is TRBJ1-1, the V gene TRBV5-5; maybe TRBD1 (6 bases). Germline CDR1 SGHKS, CDR2 YYEKEE (reference sequence). V was trimmed by 4 bases and J by 4 bases, leaving 14 bases between them. CDR3 size: 14 residues. This CDR3 reads CASSRGGAATEAFF. In DNA, the CDR3 is TGTGCCAGCAGCCGTGGGGGGGCGGCCACTGAAGCTTTCTTT.

This clonotype occurred a few times. The J gene is TRBJ1-1, the V gene TRBV11-2; D is ambiguous. From germline, CDR1 is SGHAT and CDR2 FQNNGV. The CDR3 contains 14 residues. The V end was cut by 2 bases, the J end by 2 bases, with 9 bases between. This chain's CDR3 is CASSLKRINTEAFF. The DNA for the CDR3 is TGTGCCAGCAGCTTAAAGAGAATAAACACTGAAGCTTTCTTT.

This clonotype has just a few counts. The chain links TRBV25-1 to TRBJ2-7, with 10 bases fitting TRBD1. The germline gives CDR1 MGHDK, CDR2 SYGVNS. Trimming at V came to 6 bases and at J to 3 bases, leaving 11 bases not matched to a gene. The CDR3 has 16 amino acids. DNA of the CDR3: TGTGCCAGCAGCCGACAGGGGGCGAAGATTGGCTACGAGCAGTACTTC. This gives the protein CASSRQGAKIGYEQYF.

The chain employs TRBV12-3 or TRBV12-4 and TRBJ1-1; D gene unclear. The CDR3 loop spans 12 amino acids. The V and J ends lost 2 bases and 6 bases respectively, with 7 bases between them. The CDR3 loop reads CASSLRSAEAFF. Here the CDR3 DNA reads TGTGCCAGCAGTTTAAGGAGCGCTGAAGCTTTCTTT.

This rearrangement joins TRBV19 to TRBJ1-3; a weak D match, TRBD1 (5 bases). V lost 0 bases, J lost 1 base, and 7 bases lay in between. CDR3 length: 15 residues. Per the germline V gene, CDR1 is LNHDA and CDR2 is SQIVND (reference sequence). CDR3 amino acids: CASSIEGTSGNTIYF. In DNA, the CDR3 is TGTGCCAGTAGTATAGAAGGGACTTCTGGAAACACCATATATTTT. The full variable domain, in which reference TRBV19 and TRBJ1-3 provide the parts outside the CDR3, is DGGITQSPKYLFRKEGQNVTLSCEQNLNHDAMYWYRQDPGQGLRLIYYSQIVNDFQKGDIAEGYSVSREKKESFPLTVTSAQKNPTAFYLCASSIEGTSGNTIYFGEGSWLTVV.

The CDR3 nucleotides are TGTGCCAGCAGTCCCCAGCAGCGGAGCTCCTACAATGAGCAGTTCTTC. This sequence encodes CASSPQQRSSYNEQFF. The genes are TRBV11-3 and TRBJ2-1; D possibly corresponds to TRBD2 (5 bases). The CDR3 extends over 16 amino acids. V lost 6 bases and J 0 bases, leaving 15 bases between the germline ends. The germline V gene encodes CDR1 SGHNT and CDR2 YENEEA.

This clonotype has at least ten counts. This sequence joins TRBV12-3 or TRBV12-4 and TRBJ2-2; either TRBD1 or TRBD2 may supply D (5 bases each). CDR3 length: 15 residues. Between the trimmed V and J ends, which lost 2 bases and 2 bases, there was a span of 9 bases. This CDR3 reads CASSLRDGNTGELFF. CDR3 sequence (DNA): TGTGCCAGCAGTTTAAGGGACGGTAACACCGGGGAGCTGTTTTTT.

The genes are TRBV7-2 and TRBJ1-6; 7 bases align to TRBD1. The CDR3 loop spans 16 amino acids. CDR1 is SGHTA and CDR2 is FQGNSA in the germline V gene. With 3 bases clipped from V and 9 bases from J, the junction kept 11 bases outside the gene matches. The CDR3 protein is CASSLDRRSQSSPLHF. In nucleotides, the CDR3 is TGTGCCAGCAGCTTGGACAGGCGTTCCCAAAGTTCACCCCTCCACTTT.

In this sample, this clonotype turned up many times. V is TRBV29-1 and J is TRBJ2-1; TRBD2 aligns across 7 bases. CDR3 length equals 12 residues. Germline assignment: CDR1 SQVTM and CDR2 ANQGSEA. V dropped 6 bases and J dropped 8; count of bases not matched to a gene: 7. CDR3 loop: CSVRKGLDEQFF. In DNA form, the CDR3 reads TGCAGCGTCCGTAAAGGACTAGATGAGCAGTTCTTC.